Described below is a single T cell receptor beta chain sequence and its context. The antigen is undetermined. A multiplex PCR was run with 60 Vbeta primers and 13 Jbeta primers. Clones were read by immunoSEQ multiplex PCR, and TCRdb kept only the in-frame ones, dropping some. The table records 220,000 or so clones, around 80% of them present only once. The data are from a study of cytomegalovirus exposure and HLA in healthy donors. As for the study in general: As released early, the data held around 80 million unique TCRs from HLA-typed donors. Genotyping of 430 or so donors showed that around 86% belonged to the Caucasian-associated ancestry cluster.

Study-level findings and limits: Cytomegalovirus association was assigned to some 160 TCR beta chains. Most TCR sequences showed up rarely, but some public TCRs showed up in many donors.

This CDR3 region has 14 residues. V shed 0 bases and J shed 6 bases, with 10 bases lying between them. Looked up from germline, CDR1 is MNHEY and CDR2 is SMNVEV (reference sequence). The source is a male donor in good health and CMV-seronegative. The chain employs TRBV27 and TRBJ2-3; maybe TRBD2 (6 bases). Sequencing was done on a sample of PBMCs. The chain's CDR3 is CASSLSGGRDTQYF. The CDR3 nucleotides are TGTGCCAGCAGTTTATCGGGGGGAAGGGATACGCAGTATTTT.